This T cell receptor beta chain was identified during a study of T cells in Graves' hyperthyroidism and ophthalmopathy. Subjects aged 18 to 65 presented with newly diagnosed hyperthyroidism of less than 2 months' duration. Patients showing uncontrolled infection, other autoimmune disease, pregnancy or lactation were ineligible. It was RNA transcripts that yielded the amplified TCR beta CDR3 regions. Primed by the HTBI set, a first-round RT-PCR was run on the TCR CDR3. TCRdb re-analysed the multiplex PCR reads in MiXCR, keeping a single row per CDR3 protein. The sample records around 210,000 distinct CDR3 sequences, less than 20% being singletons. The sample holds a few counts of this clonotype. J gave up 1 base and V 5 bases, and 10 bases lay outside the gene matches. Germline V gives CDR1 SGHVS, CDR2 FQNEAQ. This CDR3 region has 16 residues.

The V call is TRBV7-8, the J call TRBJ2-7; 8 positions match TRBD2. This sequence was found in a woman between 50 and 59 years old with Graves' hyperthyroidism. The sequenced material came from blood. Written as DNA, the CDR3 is TGTGCCAGCAGCATACCTAGCGGGTCTCCTTCCTACGAGCAGTACTTC. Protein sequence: CASSIPSGSPSYEQYF. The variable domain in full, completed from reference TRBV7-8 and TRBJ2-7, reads GAGVSQSPRYKVAKRGQDVALRCDPISGHVSLFWYQQALGQGPEFLTYFQNEAQLDKSGLPSDRFFAERPEGSVSTLKIQRTQQEDSAVYLCASSIPSGSPSYEQYFGPGTRLTVT.